The present TCR beta chain was sequenced within a study of blood T cell repertoires in COVID-19. At the level of the study: Material from acute and convalescent COVID-19 was sourced from the United States, Italy and Spain. T cells, B-cell-depleted T cells, or PBMCs provided the cDNA or gDNA that served as material.

V was shortened by 3 bases and J by 1 base, with 12 bases between the two germline ends. The CDR3 has 15 amino acids. Germline V CDR1 and CDR2: SGHVS, FQNEAQ. Under the authors' procedure: Researchers report that nucleated cell counts were estimated from reference gene primer amplification. The assay was immunoSEQ multiplex PCR, and TCRdb's table has in-frame clones only and misses some. Clonal size and the V and J genes are those of that table, whereas D and trimming came from the DNA. The table has about 160,000 clones, about 85% seen once. The receptor comes from a woman aged 55-75 years with COVID-19, enrolled during active disease. The chain carries TRBV7-8 and TRBJ1-1; no clear D. The sample was peripheral blood. For the CDR3, the DNA is TGTGCCAGCAGCTTGTGGGCAGCTCCGAACACTGAAGCTTTCTTT. This sequence encodes CASSLWAAPNTEAFF. The whole variable domain, filled in from reference TRBV7-8 and TRBJ1-1, reads GAGVSQSPRYKVAKRGQDVALRCDPISGHVSLFWYQQALGQGPEFLTYFQNEAQLDKSGLPSDRFFAERPEGSVSTLKIQRTQQEDSAVYLCASSLWAAPNTEAFFGQGTRLTVV.